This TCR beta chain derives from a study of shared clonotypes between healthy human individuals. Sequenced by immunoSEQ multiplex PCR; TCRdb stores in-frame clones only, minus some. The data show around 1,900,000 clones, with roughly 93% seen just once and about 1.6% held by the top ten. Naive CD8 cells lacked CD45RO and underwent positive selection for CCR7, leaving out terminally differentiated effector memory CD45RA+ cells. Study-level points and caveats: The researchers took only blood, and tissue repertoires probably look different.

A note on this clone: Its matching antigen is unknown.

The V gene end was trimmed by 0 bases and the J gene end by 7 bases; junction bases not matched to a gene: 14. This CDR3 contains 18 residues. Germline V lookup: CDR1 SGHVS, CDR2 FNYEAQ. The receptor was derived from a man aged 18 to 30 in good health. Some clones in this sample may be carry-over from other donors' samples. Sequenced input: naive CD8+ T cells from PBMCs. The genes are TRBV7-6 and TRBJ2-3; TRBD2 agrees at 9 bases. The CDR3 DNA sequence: TGTGCCAGCAGCTTAGCGTTGGGCGGGAGGGCCCTCGTGAATACGCAGTATTTT. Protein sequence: CASSLALGGRALVNTQYF.